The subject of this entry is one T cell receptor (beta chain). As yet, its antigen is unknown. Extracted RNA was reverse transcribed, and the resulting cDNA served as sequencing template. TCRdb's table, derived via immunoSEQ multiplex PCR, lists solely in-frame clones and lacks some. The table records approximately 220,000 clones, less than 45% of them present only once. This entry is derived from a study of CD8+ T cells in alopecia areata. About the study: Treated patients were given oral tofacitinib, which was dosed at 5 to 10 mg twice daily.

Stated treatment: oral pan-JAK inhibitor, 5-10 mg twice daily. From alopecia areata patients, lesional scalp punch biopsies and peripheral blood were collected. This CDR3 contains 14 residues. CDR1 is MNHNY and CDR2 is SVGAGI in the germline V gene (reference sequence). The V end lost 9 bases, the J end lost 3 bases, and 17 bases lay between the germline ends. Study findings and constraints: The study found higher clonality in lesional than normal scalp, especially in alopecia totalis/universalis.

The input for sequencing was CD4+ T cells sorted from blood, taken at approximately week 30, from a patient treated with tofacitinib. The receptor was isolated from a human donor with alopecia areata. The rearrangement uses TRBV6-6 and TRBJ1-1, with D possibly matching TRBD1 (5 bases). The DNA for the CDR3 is TGTGCCAGTACCTTGCGGGGACTCGACACTGAAGCTTTCTTT. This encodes CASTLRGLDTEAFF.